These 26 T cell receptor beta chains were sequenced from one sample in a study of T-cell reconstitution after alpha-beta-depleted transplantation in children listed by TCRdb under 2016. Library creation used PCR. The instrument given in TCRdb is Illumina HiSeq 2500. To normalize quantification of the TCRbeta repertoire, the TCR libraries were built with molecular barcoding that relied on unique molecular identifiers. TCRdb reprocessed the public reads (quality trimming at Q25 with fastp, clone calling with MiXCR) and kept in-frame beta chains. CDR3 protein sequences are deduplicated, and each keeps its most common genes and DNA. The sample table holds some 200,000 distinct CDR3 sequences, of which roughly 6.3% were seen once. Clones ranked in the top ten supply about 4.3% of the sample. The treatment or condition label on this specimen signifies: allogeneic hematopoietic cell transplantation with graft depleted of TCRalphabeta T cells and CD19 B cells.

This specimen consisted of PBMCs, obtained before TCRalphabeta/CD19-depleted stem cell transplant. The receptors were gathered from a girl under three years old with combined immunodeficiency, due to receive a stem cell transplant.

This clonotype was detected ten times or more. J is TRBJ2-1 and V is TRBV11-3; perhaps D is TRBD1 or TRBD2 (5 bases each). The CDR3 totals 15 residues. Between the trimmed V and J ends, which lost 3 bases and 5 bases, there was a span of 14 bases. Germline loops: CDR1 SGHNT, CDR2 YENEEA. CDR3 sequence (DNA): TGTGCCAGCAGCTTGGGGGTTGAAGGGGACAATGAGCAGTTCTTC. The encoded protein is CASSLGVEGDNEQFF.

Ten or more counts support this clonotype. The chain joins TRBV5-6 to TRBJ2-4; 8 nucleotides match TRBD1. Looked up from germline, CDR1 is SGHDT and CDR2 is YYEEEE. The CDR3 sequence is 14 residues long. With V trimmed by 2 bases and J by 4 bases, 2 bases remained unmatched. CDR3 in DNA: TGTGCCAGCAGCTTCGGGACAGGAAAAAACATTCAGTACTTC. Translation: CASSFGTGKNIQYF.

This clonotype occurred many times. CDR3 sequence (DNA): TGTGCCAGCACCCTGGGGGCGGCTAGCACAGATACGCAGTATTTT. It specifies CASTLGAASTDTQYF. The chain has TRBV27 and TRBJ2-3; D is perhaps TRBD1 (6 bases). The CDR3 spans 15 residues. V gave up 7 bases and J gave up 0 bases, with 14 bases separating them. Looked up from germline, CDR1 is MNHEY and CDR2 is SMNVEV (reference sequence).

This clonotype appeared many times. This sequence joins TRBV15 and TRBJ2-3, with TRBD1 matching over 7 bases. The CDR3 contains 18 residues. In germline, CDR1 is LNHNV, CDR2 YYDKDF (reference sequence). The junction had 15 bases not matched to a gene; V was cut back by 0 bases and J by 6 bases. The CDR3 loop is CATSRDSVRAGGIDTQYF. In DNA, the CDR3 is TGTGCCACCAGCAGAGATTCCGTACGCGCAGGGGGAATTGATACGCAGTATTTT.

This clonotype was seen repeatedly, ten times or more. V gene TRBV13 combines with J gene TRBJ2-6, with TRBD1 matching over 7 bases. There are 19 residues in the CDR3. Germline-derived CDR1 and CDR2 are PRHDT and FYEKMQ (reference sequence). The V gene end was trimmed by 5 bases and the J gene end by 0 bases; junction bases not matched to a gene: 13. This CDR3 reads CASSPQGYYQYSGANVLTF. In DNA form, the CDR3 reads TGTGCCAGCAGCCCACAGGGGTACTATCAGTACTCTGGGGCCAACGTCCTGACTTTC.

This clonotype was seen many times. The chain couples TRBV6-2 or TRBV6-3 to TRBJ2-7; 9 bases map to TRBD2. The CDR3 consists of 15 residues. Per germline, CDR1 MNHEY and CDR2 SVGEGT. V lost 2 bases, J lost 3 bases, and 5 bases stayed unmatched. The CDR3 region has the DNA TGTGCCAGCAGTTACGGTAGCGGGAGATACTACGAGCAGTACTTC. It codes for CASSYGSGRYYEQYF.

The chain carries TRBV6-5 and TRBJ2-7; weak D call: TRBD1 (6 bases). Trimming shortened V by 8 bases and J by 2 bases, and 16 bases separated the two germline ends. Germline V lookup: CDR1 MNHEY, CDR2 SVGAGI. There are 14 residues in the CDR3. CDR3 sequence: CASQINRATYEQYF. The CDR3 region has the DNA TGTGCCAGCCAGATAAACAGGGCAACCTACGAGCAGTACTTC.

This clonotype was observed at least ten times. The chain links TRBV4-3 to TRBJ1-2, with TRBD1 matching over 8 bases. Germline V gene sequence: CDR1 LGHNA, CDR2 YSLEER. V shed 3 bases, J shed 8 bases, and the junction held 5 bases outside the gene matches. This CDR3 region has 13 residues. CDR3 nucleotides: TGCGCCAGCAGCCAGGCGGACAGGGAAGGCTACACCTTC. This sequence encodes CASSQADREGYTF.

This clonotype turned up a few times. V gene TRBV14 combines with J gene TRBJ2-3; no clear D gene. CDR3 length equals 18 residues. Germline lookup yields CDR1 SGHDN and CDR2 FVKESK. V was pared by 0 bases and J by 0 bases, with 16 bases between. CDR3 amino acids: CASSQDGAQVSSTDTQYF. Written as DNA, the CDR3 is TGTGCCAGCAGCCAAGATGGCGCTCAGGTCTCTAGCACAGATACGCAGTATTTT.

At least ten counts were recorded for this clonotype. The gene calls are TRBV4-3 and TRBJ1-1; maybe TRBD1 (5 bases). CDR3 length: 17 amino acids. Germline lookup yields CDR1 LGHNA and CDR2 YSLEER. The V gene lost 0 bases and the J gene lost 4 bases, with 18 bases spanning the gap. Here the CDR3 DNA reads TGCGCCAGCAGCCAAGAGGCCAGGGAGGCGGAGAGCACTGAAGCTTTCTTT. Translated: CASSQEAREAESTEAFF.

This clonotype was observed many times. The gene calls are TRBV5-5 and TRBJ2-7; D is ambiguous. CDR3 size: 13 residues. V gave up 0 bases and J gave up 2 bases, with 6 bases separating them. Germline CDR1 reads SGHKS; CDR2 reads YYEKEE (reference sequence). The CDR3 loop is CASSLEGAYEQYF. The CDR3 nucleotides read TGTGCCAGCAGCTTGGAAGGCGCCTACGAGCAGTACTTC.

This clonotype showed up many times. The V gene is TRBV15, the J gene TRBJ2-1; D is ambiguous. The CDR3 extends over 13 amino acids. V shed 8 bases and J shed 5 bases, with 13 bases lying between them. The V gene's germline CDR1 is LNHNV and CDR2 YYDKDF (reference sequence). The CDR3 nucleotides read TGTGCCACCGGCTTTGGCGTTAACAATGAGCAGTTCTTC. Translating gives CATGFGVNNEQFF.

This clonotype was observed at least ten times. CDR3 in amino acids: CAAGGYNEQFF. The CDR3 DNA reads TGTGCAGCAGGGGGTTACAATGAGCAGTTCTTC. J is TRBJ2-1 and V is TRBV27, with 7 bases aligning to TRBD1. The CDR3 is 11 amino acids. Germline V gene data show CDR1 as MNHEY and CDR2 as SMNVEV (reference sequence).

This clonotype was counted ten times or more. This sequence joins TRBV4-3 and TRBJ2-1, with D unresolved. The CDR3 is made up of 13 amino acids. Trimming took 1 base from V and 10 from J, leaving 11 bases between them. Germline-derived CDR1 and CDR2 are LGHNA and YSLEER. The CDR3 DNA sequence: TGCGCCAGCAGCCAAGTACCGCCAGGAGAGCAGTTCTTC. Translated, it gives CASSQVPPGEQFF.

Concerning this clonotype itself: With a much larger clone just one base away, this may be a read error. V gene TRBV3-1 combines with J gene TRBJ2-1; perhaps TRBD2 as D (6 bases). Per germline, CDR1 LGHDT and CDR2 YNNKEL (reference sequence). The CDR3 length is 17 residues. The CDR3 loop reads CASTQVRLGSRYNEQFF. The CDR3, as DNA: TGTGCCAGCACCCAAGTACGACTAGGGTCCAGATACAATGAGCAGTTCTTC.

This clonotype has at least ten counts. The chain carries TRBV28 and TRBJ2-5; D is possibly TRBD2 (5 bases). Trimming removed 7 bases at V and 5 bases at J, with 20 bases between. The CDR3 length is 15 residues. Germline CDR1 is MDHEN and CDR2 is SYDVKM. The CDR3 coding sequence is TGTGCCAGCACCCCCGGGCTAGCAGGCGGGGAGACCCAGTACTTC. Protein product: CASTPGLAGGETQYF.

The sample holds many counts of this clonotype. The V call is TRBV6-2 or TRBV6-3, the J call TRBJ2-2; D unclear. The CDR3 is made up of 12 amino acids. V was pared by 8 bases and J by 5 bases, with 9 bases between. From germline, CDR1 is MNHEY and CDR2 SVGEGT. The CDR3 region is CASPDPTGELFF. The CDR3 DNA reads TGTGCCAGCCCTGACCCGACCGGGGAGCTGTTTTTT.

This clonotype was seen ten or more times. This chain links TRBV12-3 or TRBV12-4 with TRBJ2-1, with D perhaps TRBD2 (6 bases). V was clipped by 6 bases and J by 0 bases, with 12 bases between them. The CDR3 totals 15 residues. DNA of the CDR3: TGTGCCAGCAGCGCGACTAGTGCCTCCTACAATGAGCAGTTCTTC. Amino acids: CASSATSASYNEQFF.

This clonotype occurred many times. This chain connects TRBV29-1 to TRBJ2-1; D is undetermined. This CDR3 contains 12 residues. CDR1 SQVTM and CDR2 ANQGSEA come from the germline V gene. Deletions cut 5 bases from V and 7 bases from J, with 12 bases between. CDR3 sequence: CSVSPEPNEQFF. DNA for the CDR3: TGCAGCGTTTCCCCGGAACCAAATGAGCAGTTCTTC.

Ten or more counts support this clonotype. This chain joins TRBV6-5 and TRBJ2-1; D is uncertain. This CDR3 has 13 amino acids. The V gene lost 2 bases and the J gene lost 11 bases, with 13 bases spanning the gap. CDR1 and CDR2 from the germline V gene are MNHEY and SVGAGI. The CDR3 protein is CASSYPQGRKQFF. The CDR3 nucleotides read TGTGCCAGCAGTTACCCTCAAGGGCGGAAGCAGTTCTTC.

This clonotype was observed at least ten times. This chain connects TRBV10-3 to TRBJ2-3, with TRBD2 matching over 10 bases. The CDR3 is made up of 15 amino acids. The germline V gene has CDR1 ENHRY and CDR2 SYGVKD. Trimming at V came to 4 bases and at J to 1 base, leaving 2 bases not matched to a gene. Written as DNA, the CDR3 is TGTGCCATCAGTGGACTAGCGGGTCGCACAGATACGCAGTATTTT. It specifies CAISGLAGRTDTQYF.

This clonotype showed up many times. The chain couples TRBV4-1 to TRBJ1-5; 9 nucleotides line up with TRBD1. This CDR3 region has 17 residues. Germline CDR1 is MGHRA and CDR2 is YSYEKL. The V segment lost 5 bases and the J segment 5 bases; nucleotides outside the gene matches: 13. CDR3 DNA sequence: TGCGCCAGCAGCACAGGTCGCCTCCGGGACAGGGATCAGCCCCAGCATTTT. It specifies CASSTGRLRDRDQPQHF.

Ten or more counts support this clonotype. The rearrangement uses TRBV29-1 and TRBJ2-1; tentatively, D is TRBD1 (6 bases). The CDR3 spans 14 residues. Germline assignment: CDR1 SQVTM and CDR2 ANQGSEA. The ends were cut back, 6 bases at V and 4 bases at J, with 16 bases in the middle. CDR3 amino acids: CSVDPGTSYNEQFF. CDR3 DNA: TGCAGCGTCGACCCCGGGACATCTTACAATGAGCAGTTCTTC.

A single count supports this clonotype. The CDR3 spells CSARSWTRGNEQFF. CDR3 DNA sequence: TGCAGTGCTAGGAGTTGGACTAGAGGCAATGAGCAGTTCTTC. V is TRBV20-1 and J is TRBJ2-1; 7 bases match TRBD2. The V and J ends lost 3 bases and 6 bases, in that order; junction bases with no gene match: 8. This CDR3 region has 14 residues. Germline lookup yields CDR1 DFQATT and CDR2 SNEGSKA (reference sequence).

Many counts were recorded for this clonotype. The chain has TRBV27 and TRBJ2-7; no reliable D call. Germline V gives CDR1 MNHEY, CDR2 SMNVEV (reference sequence). V was trimmed by 5 bases and J by 0 bases, leaving 17 bases between them. This CDR3 spans 16 amino acids. The CDR3 DNA is TGTGCCAGCAGTCTCTATAGCTATTTGAGCTCCTACGAGCAGTACTTC. Translated, it gives CASSLYSYLSSYEQYF.

This clonotype was seen at least ten times. J is TRBJ2-7 and V is TRBV4-3, with D perhaps matching TRBD1 (6 bases). The germline gives CDR1 LGHNA, CDR2 YSLEER. The V end was cut by 1 base, the J end by 3 bases, with 10 bases between. The CDR3 covers 14 residues. The CDR3 region has the DNA TGCGCCAGCAGCCAAGTCAGGGGCCGCTACGAGCAGTACTTC. Translating it yields CASSQVRGRYEQYF.